Listed below are T cell receptor beta chains from one sample, sequenced in a study of cytomegalovirus exposure and HLA in healthy donors. Method: immunoSEQ multiplex PCR; TCRdb's copy keeps in-frame clones and lacks some. This listing includes tens of thousands of clones. Sequencing was performed on PBMCs. The receptors come from a man under 40 in good health and CMV-seronegative. Both conserved end residues are part of each CDR3. D genes are given only for firm matches.

>TRBJ1-4|NA|TRBV6-6
TGTGCCAGCAGCCAACCTCCCCCCCTACGATCGTTTTTT
CASSQPPPLRSFF
>TRBJ2-2|TRBD2|TRBV4-2
TGTGCCAGCAGCCAAGTTGCCACTAGCGAGAGGGATCCCGGGGAGCTGTTTTTT
CASSQVATSERDPGELFF
>TRBJ1-2|TRBD1|TRBV6-6
TGTGCCAGCAGAAAGACAGGGGATGGCTACACCTTC
CASRKTGDGYTF
>TRBJ2-7|NA|TRBV11-1
TGTGCCAGCAGCCCCACCCGTGGGGGCTTACCCTACGAGCAGTACTTC
CASSPTRGGLPYEQYF
>TRBJ1-1|NA|TRBV5-1
TGCGCCAGCAGCTTAGTTGCGGGACACACTGAAGCTTTCTTT
CASSLVAGHTEAFF
>TRBJ2-7|TRBD2|TRBV6-6
TGTGCCAGCAGTTACGAAGCGGGAGCGGGCGAGCAGTACTTC
CASSYEAGAGEQYF
>TRBJ2-7|NA|TRBV15
TGTGCCACCAGCAGATTCCGGGACACTTCCTACGAGCAGTACTTC
CATSRFRDTSYEQYF
>TRBJ1-1|TRBD1|TRBV11-2
TGTGCCAGCCGTGCACCATCAGGGGGGAGGACTGAAGCTTTCTTT
CASRAPSGGRTEAFF
>TRBJ2-5|TRBD1|TRBV7-2
TGTGCCAGCAGCTTGGACAGGGGGAAAGAGACCCAGTACTTC
CASSLDRGKETQYF
>TRBJ2-1|TRBD2|TRBV29-1
TGCAGCGTTGAATTAGCGGGGGCATACAATGAGCAGTTCTTC
CSVELAGAYNEQFF
>TRBJ2-7|TRBD2|TRBV5-1
TGCGCCAGCAGCTCAACGGGAGGGAGCTACGAGCAGTACTTC
CASSSTGGSYEQYF
>TRBJ2-3|TRBD2|TRBV7-2
TGTGCCAGCAGCGGGACTAGCGGATCGACAGATACGCAGTATTTT
CASSGTSGSTDTQYF
>TRBJ1-2|TRBD1|TRBV30
TGTGCCTGGAGTGGGACAGGGAGGGGGTATGGCTACACCTTC
CAWSGTGRGYGYTF
>TRBJ2-3|TRBD2|TRBV18
TGTGCCAGCACACCTCTAGCGGCACTCACAGATACGCAGTATTTT
CASTPLAALTDTQYF
>TRBJ2-7|NA|TRBV27
TGTGCCAGCAGTTTTGCTTACGGAGGCTCCTACGAGCAGTACTTC
CASSFAYGGSYEQYF
>TRBJ2-3|NA|TRBV10-3
TGTGCCATCCGACCGGGGACAGATACGCAGTATTTT
CAIRPGTDTQYF
>TRBJ2-7|NA|TRBV6-5
TGTGCCAGCAGACCTCAAAACCTGGACACCTACGAGCAGTACTTC
CASRPQNLDTYEQYF
>TRBJ2-3|NA|TRBV6-6
TGTGCCAGCAGTTCCCCCGGGAGAACAGATACGCAGTATTTT
CASSSPGRTDTQYF
>TRBJ1-2|TRBD1|TRBV6-5
TGTGCCAGCAGTCCTGGACAGGCTAACTATGGCTACACCTTC
CASSPGQANYGYTF
>TRBJ1-1|NA|TRBV29-1
TGCAGCGTGGGTGGGCCGAACACTGAAGCTTTCTTT
CSVGGPNTEAFF
>TRBJ1-1|NA|TRBV4-2
TGTGCCAGCAGCCAAGAAAGCTGGACTGAAGCTTTCTTT
CASSQESWTEAFF
>TRBJ2-5|TRBD2|TRBV4-3
TGCGCCAGCAGCCAAAGCATAGCGGGAGGGATGCAAGAGACCCAGTACTTC
CASSQSIAGGMQETQYF
>TRBJ2-7|NA|TRBV19
TGTGCCAGTAGTATGGGTGCAGGGTTCCCCTACGAGCAGTACTTC
CASSMGAGFPYEQYF
>TRBJ1-2|NA|TRBV9
TGTGCCAGCAGCCTATCGCAGGGTCTTGGGGGCTACACCTTC
CASSLSQGLGGYTF